One and the same sample provided the 18 T cell receptor beta chains below, sequenced in a study of T cells after yellow fever vaccination. TCRdb re-derived calls from the 5' RACE reads in MiXCR, one entry per CDR3 protein. The sample lists around 350,000 distinct CDR3 sequences, 6.2% occurring once. This material consisted of PBMCs, taken 5 days after the yellow fever booster vaccination. These receptors originate from a man aged 25 to 45 who received the YFV17D yellow fever vaccine.

This chain connects TRBV5-5 to TRBJ2-6, with 7 bases fitting TRBD2. The CDR3 contains 18 residues. Germline values: CDR1 SGHKS, CDR2 YYEKEE (reference sequence). V lost 0 bases to trimming and J lost 4 bases; unmatched junction nucleotides: 10. The CDR3: CASSLDLTGTTGANVLTF. The CDR3, as DNA: TGTGCCAGCAGCTTGGACCTCACCGGGACTACCGGGGCCAACGTCCTGACTTTC.

This clonotype was picked up a small number of times. V usage is TRBV18 and J usage is TRBJ1-2; weak D call: TRBD1 (6 bases). The V gene's germline CDR1 is KGHSH and CDR2 LQKENI. V shed 6 bases and J shed 8 bases, with 13 bases lying between them. The CDR3 length is 12 residues. The CDR3 spells CASSRGGVGYTF. In nucleotides, the CDR3 is TGTGCCAGCTCCCGTGGGGGCGTCGGCTACACCTTC.

V is TRBV6-2 or TRBV6-3 and J is TRBJ2-1, with 7 bases that match TRBD1. J gave up 7 bases and V 6 bases, and 12 bases lay outside the gene matches. This CDR3 region has 15 residues. Germline CDR1 reads MNHEY; CDR2 reads SVGEGT. The CDR3 spells CASRQTGPRGNEQFF. As DNA, the CDR3 is TGTGCCAGCAGGCAGACAGGCCCCAGGGGGAATGAGCAGTTCTTC.

This clonotype was seen more than once but under ten times. V gene TRBV6-2 or TRBV6-3 combines with J gene TRBJ2-1; TRBD2 matches at 16 bases. V was pared by 0 bases and J by 0 bases, with 5 bases of the junction left unmatched. Germline loops: CDR1 MNHEY, CDR2 SVGEGT. This CDR3 spans 20 amino acids. This CDR3 is CASSYSWGLAGGPSYNEQFF. CDR3 bases: TGTGCCAGCAGTTACTCGTGGGGACTAGCGGGAGGGCCCTCCTACAATGAGCAGTTCTTC.

The J gene is TRBJ2-2, the V gene TRBV5-1; possible D gene TRBD2, 5 bases. The CDR3 is 16 residues long. The V gene's germline CDR1 is SGHRS and CDR2 YFSETQ. Trimming shortened V by 4 bases and J by 3 bases, and 16 bases separated the two germline ends. CDR3 sequence reads: CASSRPDEEDTGELFF. For the CDR3, the DNA is TGCGCCAGCAGCCGCCCAGACGAGGAGGACACCGGGGAGCTGTTTTTT.

This clonotype came up many times. This chain links TRBV10-3 with TRBJ1-5; D is unclear. V shed 1 base and J shed 4 bases, with 5 bases lying between them. Germline V gene sequence: CDR1 ENHRY, CDR2 SYGVKD. This CDR3 has 13 amino acids. CDR3 protein: CAISEFRNQPQHF. The CDR3 DNA sequence: TGTGCCATCAGTGAGTTTAGAAATCAGCCCCAGCATTTT.

At least ten counts were recorded for this clonotype. V gene TRBV9 combines with J gene TRBJ2-5, with 12 positions matching TRBD2. This CDR3 comprises 15 residues. Germline V gene sequence: CDR1 SGDLS, CDR2 YYNGEE. V lost 0 bases, J lost 3 bases, and 0 bases stayed unmatched. The CDR3 sequence: CASSVGLAGEETQYF. The CDR3 nucleotides are TGTGCCAGCAGCGTAGGACTAGCGGGAGAAGAGACCCAGTACTTC.

This clonotype was recorded a few times. Here the CDR3 reads CSVSTRTGGDEQYF. The CDR3 nucleotides read TGCAGCGTTTCCACTCGGACAGGGGGTGACGAGCAGTACTTC. V and J are TRBV29-1 and TRBJ2-7, with TRBD1 matching over 10 bases. The J segment lost 5 bases and the V segment lost 5 bases, leaving 9 bases of the junction unmatched. This CDR3 is 14 amino acids long. Germline CDR1 and CDR2: SQVTM and ANQGSEA.

This clonotype was seen repeatedly, ten times or more. The genes are TRBV12-3 or TRBV12-4 and TRBJ1-6; TRBD1 aligns across 8 bases. After removal of 3 bases from V and 10 bases from J, the junction contained 2 bases not matched to a gene. The CDR3 extends over 13 amino acids. The CDR3 region has the DNA TGTGCCAGCAGTTTGGCAGGGGGCTCACCCCTCCACTTT. This encodes CASSLAGGSPLHF.

The V and J genes are TRBV7-2 and TRBJ2-7; D is perhaps TRBD1 (6 bases). The germline gives CDR1 SGHTA, CDR2 FQGNSA. CDR3 size: 15 residues. V lost 2 bases, J lost 1 base, and 12 bases lay in between. DNA of the CDR3: TGTGCCAGCAGCTTACAACAGGGCGCGTCCTACGAGCAGTACTTC. Encoded protein: CASSLQQGASYEQYF.

This clonotype appeared many times. This rearrangement joins TRBV5-1 to TRBJ2-3; weak D call: TRBD2 (5 bases). Germline CDR1 is SGHRS and CDR2 is YFSETQ. The CDR3 extends over 16 amino acids. V lost 7 bases and J 2 bases, leaving 20 bases between the germline ends. CDR3 sequence: CASRPRPEVFTDTQYF. The CDR3 DNA reads TGCGCCAGCCGCCCCCGGCCGGAGGTTTTCACAGATACGCAGTATTTT.

This clonotype occurred a few times. The chain recombines TRBV27 with TRBJ2-1; D is ambiguous. Looked up from germline, CDR1 is MNHEY and CDR2 is SMNVEV (reference sequence). The CDR3 spans 12 residues. The V gene lost 3 bases and the J gene lost 15 bases, with 15 bases spanning the gap. DNA for the CDR3: TGTGCCAGCAGTTTTGCGGCCCACACTCTGTTCTTC. Translating it yields CASSFAAHTLFF.

This clonotype was counted at least ten times. The V call is TRBV10-1, the J call TRBJ2-2; TRBD1 is a possible D gene (6 bases). V was shortened by 6 bases and J by 6 bases, with 17 bases between the two germline ends. The CDR3 loop spans 15 amino acids. Germline V gene sequence: CDR1 WNHNN, CDR2 SYGVQD (reference sequence). The CDR3 spells CASSDPGDGSGELFF. In DNA, the CDR3 is TGCGCCAGCAGCGACCCAGGGGACGGGTCCGGGGAGCTGTTTTTT.

This clonotype was observed at least ten times. CDR3 bases: TGTGCCAGCAGTGCAACAGGGGCCCGAGGGGATACGCAGTATTTT. Amino acids: CASSATGARGDTQYF. V and J are TRBV7-9 and TRBJ2-3; 7 bases are a match to TRBD1. This CDR3 is 15 amino acids long. V was clipped by 6 bases and J by 6 bases; unmatched bases: 12. Germline CDR1 and CDR2: SEHNR and FQNEAQ (reference sequence).

The sample holds a few counts of this clonotype. The chain is built from TRBV27 and TRBJ2-6, with TRBD2 as a possible D gene (8 bases). Trimming pared 8 bases from V and 0 bases from J, leaving 20 bases between. The germline V gene encodes CDR1 MNHEY and CDR2 SMNVEV (reference sequence). The CDR3 length is 18 residues. The CDR3 loop is CASRGGGTDHSGANVLTF. CDR3 DNA sequence: TGTGCCAGCCGGGGGGGGGGGACAGACCACTCTGGGGCCAACGTCCTGACTTTC.

This clonotype showed up many times. The chain is built from TRBV14 and TRBJ2-1; tentative D call: TRBD2 (6 bases). This CDR3 is built from 13 residues. Trimming took 7 bases from V and 9 from J, leaving 16 bases between them. Germline V gene data show CDR1 as SGHDN and CDR2 as FVKESK. Here the CDR3 reads CASNQDFGGEQFF. The CDR3 coding sequence is TGTGCCAGCAACCAGGACTTCGGGGGTGAGCAGTTCTTC.

This clonotype was detected many times. V gene TRBV7-8 combines with J gene TRBJ2-1; a weak D match, TRBD1 (5 bases). The CDR3 is 15 residues long. V lost 1 base to trimming and J lost 0 bases, with 7 bases between them. Germline CDR1 and CDR2: SGHVS and FQNEAQ. CDR3 amino acids: CASSLVDSSYNEQFF. Here the CDR3 DNA reads TGTGCCAGCAGCTTAGTAGACAGCTCCTACAATGAGCAGTTCTTC.

The chain combines TRBV20-1 with TRBJ1-1; no definite D call. Germline V gene lookup returns CDR1 DFQATT and CDR2 SNEGSKA (reference sequence). The CDR3 has 13 residues. V was shortened by 3 bases and J by 5 bases, with 13 bases between the two germline ends. CDR3: CSARNSIVTEAFF. The CDR3, as DNA: TGCAGTGCTAGGAATTCCATCGTAACTGAAGCTTTCTTT.